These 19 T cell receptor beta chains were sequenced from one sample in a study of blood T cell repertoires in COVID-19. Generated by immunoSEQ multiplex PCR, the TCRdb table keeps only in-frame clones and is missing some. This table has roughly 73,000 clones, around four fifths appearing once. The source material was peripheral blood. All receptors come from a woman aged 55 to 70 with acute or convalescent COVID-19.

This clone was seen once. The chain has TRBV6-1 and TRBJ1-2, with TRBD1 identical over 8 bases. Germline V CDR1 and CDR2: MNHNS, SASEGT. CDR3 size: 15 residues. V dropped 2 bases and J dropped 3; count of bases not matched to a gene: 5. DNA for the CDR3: TGTGCCAGCAGTGAAAAGACAGGGGAGGACTATGGCTACACCTTC. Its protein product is CASSEKTGEDYGYTF.

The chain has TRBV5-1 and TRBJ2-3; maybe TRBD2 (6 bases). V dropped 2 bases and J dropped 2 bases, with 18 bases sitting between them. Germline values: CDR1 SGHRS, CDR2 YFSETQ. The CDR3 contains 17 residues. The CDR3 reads CASSFAVGGVFTDTQYF. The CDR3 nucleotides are TGCGCCAGCAGCTTCGCAGTAGGAGGGGTGTTCACAGATACGCAGTATTTT.

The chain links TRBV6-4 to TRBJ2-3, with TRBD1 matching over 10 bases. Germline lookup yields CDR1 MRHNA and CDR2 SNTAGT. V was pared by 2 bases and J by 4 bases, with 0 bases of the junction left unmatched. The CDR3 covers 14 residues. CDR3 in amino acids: CASSDGQGADTQYF. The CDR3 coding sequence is TGTGCCAGCAGTGACGGACAGGGGGCAGATACGCAGTATTTT.

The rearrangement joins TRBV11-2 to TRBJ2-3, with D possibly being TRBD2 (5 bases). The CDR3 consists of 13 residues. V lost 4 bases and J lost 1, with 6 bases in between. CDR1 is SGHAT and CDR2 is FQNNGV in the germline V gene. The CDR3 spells CASSWTRTDTQYF. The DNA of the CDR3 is TGTGCCAGCAGCTGGACTCGCACAGATACGCAGTATTTT. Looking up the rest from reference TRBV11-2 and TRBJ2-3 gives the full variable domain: EAGVAQSPRYKIIEKRQSVAFWCNPISGHATLYWYQQILGQGPKLLIQFQNNGVVDDSQLPKDRFSAERLKGVDSTLKIQPAKLEDSAVYLCASSWTRTDTQYFGPGTRLTVL.

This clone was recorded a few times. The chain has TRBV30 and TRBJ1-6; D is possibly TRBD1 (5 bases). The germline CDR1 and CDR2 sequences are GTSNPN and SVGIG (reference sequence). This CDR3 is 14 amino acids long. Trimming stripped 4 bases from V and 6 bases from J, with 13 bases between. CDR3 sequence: CAWTGLGLNSPLHF. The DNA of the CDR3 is TGTGCCTGGACGGGCTTGGGGCTTAATTCACCCCTCCACTTT.

The CDR3 protein is CASSEPGRSGTGLYYGYTF. CDR3 coding DNA: TGCGCCAGCAGTGAACCCGGGAGATCCGGGACAGGGTTGTACTATGGCTACACCTTC. The gene calls are TRBV10-2 and TRBJ1-2; 9 bases match TRBD1. The V segment lost 3 bases and the J segment 3 bases; nucleotides outside the gene matches: 17. The length of the CDR3 is 19 residues. Per the germline V gene, CDR1 is WSHSY and CDR2 is SAAADI.

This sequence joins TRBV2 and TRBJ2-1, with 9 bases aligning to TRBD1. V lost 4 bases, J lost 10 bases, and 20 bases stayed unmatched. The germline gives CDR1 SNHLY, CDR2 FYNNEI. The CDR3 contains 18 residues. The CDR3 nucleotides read TGTGCCAGCAGTGCGGAAGCCTTTACAGGGGGCGCGCGGTCGGAGCAGTTCTTC. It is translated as CASSAEAFTGGARSEQFF. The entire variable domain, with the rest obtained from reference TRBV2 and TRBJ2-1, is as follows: EPEVTQTPSHQVTQMGQEVILRCVPISNHLYFYWYRQILGQKVEFLVSFYNNEISEKSEIFDDQFSVERPDGSNFTLKIRSTKLEDSAMYFCASSAEAFTGGARSEQFFGPGTRLTVL.

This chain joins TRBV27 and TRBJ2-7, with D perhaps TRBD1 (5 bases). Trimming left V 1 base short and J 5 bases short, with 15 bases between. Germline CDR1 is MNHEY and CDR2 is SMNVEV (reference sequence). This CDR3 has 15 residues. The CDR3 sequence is CASSLFSRVGDEQYF. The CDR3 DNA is TGTGCCAGCAGTTTATTTTCCAGGGTTGGGGACGAGCAGTACTTC.

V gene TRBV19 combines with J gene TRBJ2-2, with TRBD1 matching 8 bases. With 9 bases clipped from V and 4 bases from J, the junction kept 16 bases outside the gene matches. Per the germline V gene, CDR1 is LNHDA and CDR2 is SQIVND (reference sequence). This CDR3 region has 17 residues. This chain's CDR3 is CASAGRGQVEGTGELFF. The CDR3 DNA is TGTGCCAGCGCTGGTCGGGGACAGGTGGAGGGCACCGGGGAGCTGTTTTTT.

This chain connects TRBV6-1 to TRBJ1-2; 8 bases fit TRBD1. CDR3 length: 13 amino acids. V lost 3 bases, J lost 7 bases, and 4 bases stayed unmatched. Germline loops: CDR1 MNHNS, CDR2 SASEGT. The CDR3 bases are TGTGCCAGCAGTGAGACAGGGACAGGTGGCTACACCTTC. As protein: CASSETGTGGYTF.

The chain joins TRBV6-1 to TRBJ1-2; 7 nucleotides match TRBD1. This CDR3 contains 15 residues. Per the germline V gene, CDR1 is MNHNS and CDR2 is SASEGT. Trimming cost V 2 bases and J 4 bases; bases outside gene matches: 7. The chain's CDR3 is CASSESPTGVYGYTF. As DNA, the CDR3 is TGTGCCAGCAGTGAAAGCCCTACAGGGGTCTATGGCTACACCTTC.

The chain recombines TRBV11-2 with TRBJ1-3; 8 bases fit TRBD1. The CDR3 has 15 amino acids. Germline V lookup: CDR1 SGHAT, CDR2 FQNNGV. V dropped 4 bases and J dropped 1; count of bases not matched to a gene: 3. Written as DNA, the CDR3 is TGTGCCAGCAGCTCCTACAGGGGGTCTGGAAACACCATATATTTT. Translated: CASSSYRGSGNTIYF.

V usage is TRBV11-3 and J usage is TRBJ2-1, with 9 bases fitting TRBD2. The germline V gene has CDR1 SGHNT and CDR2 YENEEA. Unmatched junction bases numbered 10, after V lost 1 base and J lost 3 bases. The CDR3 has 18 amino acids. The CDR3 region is CASSLASGGSSYYNEQFF. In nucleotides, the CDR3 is TGTGCCAGCAGCTTAGCCAGCGGGGGGAGCTCCTACTACAATGAGCAGTTCTTC.

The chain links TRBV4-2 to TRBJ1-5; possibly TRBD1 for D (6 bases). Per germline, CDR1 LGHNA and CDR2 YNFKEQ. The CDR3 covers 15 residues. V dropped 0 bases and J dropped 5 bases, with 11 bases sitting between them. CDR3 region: CASSQDTGRDQPQHF. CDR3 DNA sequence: TGTGCCAGCAGCCAAGATACAGGGCGTGATCAGCCCCAGCATTTT.

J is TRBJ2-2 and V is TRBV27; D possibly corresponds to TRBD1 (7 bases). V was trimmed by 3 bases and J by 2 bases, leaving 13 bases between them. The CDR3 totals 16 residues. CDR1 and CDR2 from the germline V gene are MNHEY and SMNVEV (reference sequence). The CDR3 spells CASSFPTGTNTGELFF. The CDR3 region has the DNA TGTGCCAGCAGTTTTCCGACAGGGACTAACACCGGGGAGCTGTTTTTT.

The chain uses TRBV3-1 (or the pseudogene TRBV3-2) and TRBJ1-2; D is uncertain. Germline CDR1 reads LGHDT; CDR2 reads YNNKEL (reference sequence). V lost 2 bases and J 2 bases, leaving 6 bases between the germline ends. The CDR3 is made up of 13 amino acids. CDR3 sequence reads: CASSQFPNYGYTF. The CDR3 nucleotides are TGTGCCAGCAGCCAATTTCCAAACTATGGCTACACCTTC.

CDR3 bases: TGTGCCAGGCGAGGGGTGACGGGGACTAGACAGGGATACACTGAAGCTTTCTTT. This translates into CARRGVTGTRQGYTEAFF. The V and J genes are TRBV7-9 and TRBJ1-1; 7 bases fit TRBD1. J lost 3 bases, V lost 9 bases, and 22 bases had no gene match. Germline lookup yields CDR1 SEHNR and CDR2 FQNEAQ (reference sequence). The CDR3 has 18 residues.

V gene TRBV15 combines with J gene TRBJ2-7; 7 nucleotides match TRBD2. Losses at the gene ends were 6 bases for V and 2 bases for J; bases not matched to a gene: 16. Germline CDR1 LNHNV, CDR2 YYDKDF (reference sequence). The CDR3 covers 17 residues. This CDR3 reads CATRNTLGGGDAYEQYF. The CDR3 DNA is TGTGCCACCAGGAACACTCTTGGCGGGGGTGACGCCTACGAGCAGTACTTC.

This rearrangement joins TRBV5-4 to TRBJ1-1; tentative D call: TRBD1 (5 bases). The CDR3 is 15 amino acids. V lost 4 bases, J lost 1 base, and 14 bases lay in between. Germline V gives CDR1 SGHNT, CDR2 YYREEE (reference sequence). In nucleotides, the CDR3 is TGTGCCAGCAGCCGGGACGGGGAGGCGAACACTGAAGCTTTCTTT. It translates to CASSRDGEANTEAFF. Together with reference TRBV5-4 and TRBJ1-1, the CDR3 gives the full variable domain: ETGVTQSPTHLIKTRGQQVTLRCSSQSGHNTVSWYQQALGQGPQFIFQYYREEENGRGNFPPRFSGLQFPNYSSELNVNALELDDSALYLCASSRDGEANTEAFFGQGTRLTVV.